Ten or more counts support the clone carrying this TCR beta chain. Its antigen is undetermined. This entry comes from a study of breast tumors, draining lymph nodes, adjacent tissues. Breast cancer patients provided tissue from their axillary draining lymph nodes. General study points: Luminal-like breast cancer showed significantly greater tumor-nontumor repertoire similarity than basal-like breast cancer did. Tumor T cell lymph node origin was a supported hypothesis, not proven. Most tumor T cells seemingly derive from lymph node, then expand in tumor. Tumors had less TCR diversity than lymph nodes, more than nontumor tissue.

TCRdb re-called the multiplex PCR reads with MiXCR, one entry per CDR3 protein. Of 200,000 to 300,000 distinct CDR3 sequences listed, under 35% are singletons. CDR1 and CDR2 from the germline V gene are SGDLS and YYNGEE. Trimming pared 0 bases from V and 5 bases from J, leaving 17 bases between. The CDR3 is 16 residues long. The chain links TRBV9 to TRBJ2-5; D tentatively reads TRBD1 or TRBD2 (6 bases each). This TCR derives from a female donor with breast cancer. Some clones in this sample may be carry-over from other donors' samples. Sequenced material: axillary lymph node tissue. This chain's CDR3 is CASSVGSIGGGETQYF. The CDR3 DNA reads TGTGCCAGCAGCGTAGGGTCCATAGGAGGGGGGGAGACCCAGTACTTC.